This T cell receptor beta chain is drawn from a study of cytotoxic CD8 clonotypes in ibrutinib-treated CLL. Study-level findings and limits: Circulating CD8+ T-cell counts were tracked by baseline clonality, which exceeded that of age-matched healthy donors. For progressing versus sustained-remission patients, sampling times were not the same. On treatment, the uncommon public clonotypes contracted or remained stable.

The source of approximately 1.9 micrograms of genomic DNA for TCR beta libraries was cryopreserved PBMCs. This clone was observed a handful of times. Its antigen is currently unknown. V dropped 5 bases and J dropped 0; count of bases not matched to a gene: 3. Germline lookup yields CDR1 MNHNY and CDR2 SVGAGI (reference sequence). This CDR3 is 16 amino acids long. Profiled with immunoSEQ multiplex PCR; TCRdb holds only in-frame clones, not every one. The sample lists fewer than 35,000 clones, roughly 85% occurring once. This TCR was recovered from a human donor with chronic lymphocytic leukemia. The chain links TRBV6-6 to TRBJ2-5; TRBD2 matches at 13 bases. Sequencing was performed on PBMCs, taken after 24 months of ibrutinib treatment. The CDR3 reads CASSQLAGGYQETQYF. DNA of the CDR3: TGTGCCAGCAGTCAACTAGCGGGGGGGTACCAAGAGACCCAGTACTTC.